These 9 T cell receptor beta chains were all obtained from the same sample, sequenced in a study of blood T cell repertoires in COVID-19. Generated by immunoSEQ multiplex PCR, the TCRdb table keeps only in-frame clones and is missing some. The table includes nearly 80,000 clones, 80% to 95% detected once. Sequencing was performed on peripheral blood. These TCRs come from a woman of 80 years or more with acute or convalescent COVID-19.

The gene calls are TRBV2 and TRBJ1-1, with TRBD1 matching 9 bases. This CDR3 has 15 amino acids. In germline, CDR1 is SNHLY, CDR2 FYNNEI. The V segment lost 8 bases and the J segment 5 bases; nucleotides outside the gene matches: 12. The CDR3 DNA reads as TGTGCCAGCGGGGGACAGGGCGGAATGAGGACTGAAGCTTTCTTT. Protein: CASGGQGGMRTEAFF.

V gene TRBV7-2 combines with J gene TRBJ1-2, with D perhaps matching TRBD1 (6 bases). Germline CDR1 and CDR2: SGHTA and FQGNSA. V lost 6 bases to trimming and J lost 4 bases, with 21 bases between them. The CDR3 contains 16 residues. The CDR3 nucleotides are TGTGCCAGCAGTCCATCTCTAGGGGGGGCGAGCTATGGCTACACCTTC. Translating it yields CASSPSLGGASYGYTF.

The CDR3 nucleotides read TGTGCCAGCAGTTTCCGACAGGGTGGCGGCTACACCTTC. Translation gives CASSFRQGGGYTF. V and J are TRBV27 and TRBJ1-2, with 7 nucleotides matching TRBD1. After removal of 3 bases from V and 8 bases from J, the junction contained 6 bases not matched to a gene. The CDR3 contains 13 residues. From germline, CDR1 is MNHEY and CDR2 SMNVEV (reference sequence).

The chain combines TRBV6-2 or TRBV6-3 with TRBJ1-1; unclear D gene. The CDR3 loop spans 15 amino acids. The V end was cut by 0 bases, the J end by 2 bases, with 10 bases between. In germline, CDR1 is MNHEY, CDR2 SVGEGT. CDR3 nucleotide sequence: TGTGCCAGCAGTTACTCGGCCGGGGTTAACACTGAAGCTTTCTTT. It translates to CASSYSAGVNTEAFF.

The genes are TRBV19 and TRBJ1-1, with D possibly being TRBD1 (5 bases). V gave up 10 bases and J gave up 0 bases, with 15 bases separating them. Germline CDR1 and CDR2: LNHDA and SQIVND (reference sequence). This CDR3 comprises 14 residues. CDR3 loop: CAIRRTHLNTEAFF. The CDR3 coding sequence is TGTGCCATCCGAAGGACACATTTGAACACTGAAGCTTTCTTT.

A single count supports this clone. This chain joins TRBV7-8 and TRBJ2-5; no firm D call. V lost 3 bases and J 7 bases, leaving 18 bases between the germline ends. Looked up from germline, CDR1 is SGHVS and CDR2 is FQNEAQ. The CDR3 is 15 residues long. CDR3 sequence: CASSFDQPPRGTQYF. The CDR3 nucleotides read TGTGCCAGCAGCTTCGACCAACCACCAAGAGGGACCCAGTACTTC.

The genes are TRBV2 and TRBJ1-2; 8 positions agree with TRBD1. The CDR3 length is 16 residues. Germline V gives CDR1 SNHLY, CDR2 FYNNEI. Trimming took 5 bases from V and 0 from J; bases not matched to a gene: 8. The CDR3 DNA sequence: TGTGCCAGCAGTCTGGACAGGGCGCAATCTAACTATGGCTACACCTTC. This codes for CASSLDRAQSNYGYTF.

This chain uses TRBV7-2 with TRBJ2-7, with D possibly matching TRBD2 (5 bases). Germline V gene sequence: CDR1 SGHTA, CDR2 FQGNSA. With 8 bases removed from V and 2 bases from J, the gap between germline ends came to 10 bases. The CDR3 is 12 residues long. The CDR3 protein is CASGGAAYEQYF. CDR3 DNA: TGTGCCAGCGGAGGAGCGGCCTACGAGCAGTACTTC.

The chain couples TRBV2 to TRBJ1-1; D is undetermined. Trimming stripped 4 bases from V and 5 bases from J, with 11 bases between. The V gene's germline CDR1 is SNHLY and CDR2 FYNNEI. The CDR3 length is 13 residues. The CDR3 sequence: CASSVGGSTEAFF. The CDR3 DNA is TGTGCCAGCAGTGTGGGCGGGTCGACTGAAGCTTTCTTT.